This TCR beta chain was profiled in a study of blood T cells in healthy people across ages. A remark on this clonotype: Its matching antigen is unknown.

General study results and limits: Across the age range, TCR beta diversity per million T cells fell in a roughly linear way. Because sorting was not performed, PBMCs prevented conclusive naive versus antigen-experienced comparison.

Donors each provided ten milliliters of peripheral blood. The second PCR ran about 6 to 12 cycles with a sample-barcoded 5' primer and J-beta primers. With 12 random nucleotides, a template-switch adaptor tagged each individual cDNA molecule. TCRdb analysed the 5' RACE reads with MiXCR anew, one entry per CDR3 protein. The sample includes about 640,000 distinct CDR3 sequences, approximately 50% of them seen just once. The length of the CDR3 is 13 residues. The germline V gene has CDR1 SGHDN and CDR2 FVKESK. V was clipped by 3 bases and J by 1 base, with 6 bases between them. This TCR was sampled from a man in his 60s in good health. The genes are TRBV14 and TRBJ2-5, with D unclear. The sample taken for sequencing was blood. The CDR3 nucleotides read TGTGCCAGCAGCCACGCAGGCCAAGAGACCCAGTACTTC. Protein sequence: CASSHAGQETQYF.